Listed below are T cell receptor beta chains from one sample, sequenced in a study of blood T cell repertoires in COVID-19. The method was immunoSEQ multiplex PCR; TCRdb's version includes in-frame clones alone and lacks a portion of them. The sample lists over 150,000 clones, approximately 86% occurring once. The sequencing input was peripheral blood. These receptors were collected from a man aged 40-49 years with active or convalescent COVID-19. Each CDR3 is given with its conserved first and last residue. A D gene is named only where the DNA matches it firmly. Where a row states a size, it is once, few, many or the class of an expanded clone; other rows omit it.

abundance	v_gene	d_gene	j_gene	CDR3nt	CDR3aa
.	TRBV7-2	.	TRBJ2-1	TGTGCCAGCAGCGTTAGCGGAGGGGCACTCCATGAGCAGTTCTTC	CASSVSGGALHEQFF
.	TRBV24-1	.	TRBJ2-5	TGTGCCACCAGTCGGGCAGGGGAAGAGACCCAGTACTTC	CATSRAGEETQYF
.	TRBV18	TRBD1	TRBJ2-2	TGTGCCAGCTCCCCCCGGGACAGGGAGCACACCGGGGAGCTGTTTTTT	CASSPRDREHTGELFF
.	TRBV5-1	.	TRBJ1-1	TGCGCCAGCAGCCCGACAGGGAACACTGAAGCTTTCTTT	CASSPTGNTEAFF
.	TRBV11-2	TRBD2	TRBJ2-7	TGTGCCAGCAGCCTGGGACTAGCGGGGTCGTCTCGCTACGAGCAGTACTTC	CASSLGLAGSSRYEQYF
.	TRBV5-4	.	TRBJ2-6	TGTGCCAGCAGGACCCTCAGGGTTAGTGGGGCCAACGTCCTGACTTTC	CASRTLRVSGANVLTF
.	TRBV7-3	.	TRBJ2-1	TGTGCCAGCAGCCCCTCACATCCTAATGAGCAGTTCTTC	CASSPSHPNEQFF
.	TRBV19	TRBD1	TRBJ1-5	TGTGCCAGTAGTATTGGACAGGGGGCGCTGGGTCAGCCCCAGCATTTT	CASSIGQGALGQPQHF
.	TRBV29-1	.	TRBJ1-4	TGCAGCGTTGAAGAGGCAAAAGAACTGTTTTTT	CSVEEAKELFF
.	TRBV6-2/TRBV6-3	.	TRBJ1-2	TGTGCCAGCAGTTCGGTCAGGCTAAGCGGCTACACCTTC	CASSSVRLSGYTF
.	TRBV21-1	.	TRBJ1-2	TGTGCTAGGGGGGGCTACACCTTC	CARGGYTF
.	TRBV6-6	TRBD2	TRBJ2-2	TGTGCCAGCAGTTCGGTGGGGGAGGGGACCGGGGAGCTGTTTTTT	CASSSVGEGTGELFF
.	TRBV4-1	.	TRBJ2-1	TGCGCCAGCAGCCAAGTTCTCAGGGACAATGAGCAGTTCTTC	CASSQVLRDNEQFF
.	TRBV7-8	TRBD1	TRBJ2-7	TGTGCCAGCAGCTTAGCGACAGGGAGCTACGAGCAGTACTTC	CASSLATGSYEQYF
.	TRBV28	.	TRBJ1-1	TGTGCCAGCAGTTTAAGCGGGACACCGAACACTGAAGCTTTCTTT	CASSLSGTPNTEAFF
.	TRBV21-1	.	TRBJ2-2	TGTGCCAGCAGAGGACAGGGGTGGACCGGGGAGCTGTTTTTT	CASRGQGWTGELFF
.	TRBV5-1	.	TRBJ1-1	TGCGCCAGCAGCTGGGACACCCGACAAGAGATGAACACTGAAGCTTTCTTT	CASSWDTRQEMNTEAFF
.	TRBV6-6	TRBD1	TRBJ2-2	TGTGCCAGCAGTTACACAGGGGCCGGGGAGCTGTTTTTT	CASSYTGAGELFF
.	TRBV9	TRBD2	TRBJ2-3	TGTGCCAGCAGCGGGACTAGCGGGGGGGCCACGCAGTATTTT	CASSGTSGGATQYF
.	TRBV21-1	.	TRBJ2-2	TGTGCCGGATCTGACAGGGCGATAAACACCGGGGAGCTGTTTTTT	CAGSDRAINTGELFF
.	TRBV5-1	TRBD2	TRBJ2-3	TGCGCCAGCAGCCCCCGACTAGCGGGGGGTCTCACAGATACGCAGTATTTT	CASSPRLAGGLTDTQYF
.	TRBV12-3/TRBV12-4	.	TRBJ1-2	TGTGCCAGCAGTACTACAGGGACTGGCTACACCTTC	CASSTTGTGYTF
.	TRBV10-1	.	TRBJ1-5	TGCGCCAGTACAGCTCAGCCCCAGCATTTT	CASTAQPQHF
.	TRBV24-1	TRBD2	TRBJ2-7	TGTGCCACCAGTGTTAGGCGGGGGACCGTTAACGAGCAGTACTTC	CATSVRRGTVNEQYF
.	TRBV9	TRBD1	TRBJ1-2	TGTGCCAGCAGCGCCCAGACAGGGGTGGATGACTATGGCTACACCTTC	CASSAQTGVDDYGYTF
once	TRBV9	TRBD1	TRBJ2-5	TGTGCCAGCAGCCCCCGGACAGGGGAGGGCCAAGAGACCCAGTACTTC	CASSPRTGEGQETQYF
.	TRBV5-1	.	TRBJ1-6	TGCGCCAGCAGCTTGGGAGAACAGGGAAGCTCCTATAATTCACCCCTCCACTTT	CASSLGEQGSSYNSPLHF
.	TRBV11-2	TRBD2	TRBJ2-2	TGTGCCAGCAGCTCCCCCGGCCTAGCGGGGAGTAACACCGGGGAGCTGTTTTTT	CASSSPGLAGSNTGELFF
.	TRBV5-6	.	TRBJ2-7	TGTGCCAGCAGCTTGACAGCTCTCCGCGAGCAGTACTTC	CASSLTALREQYF
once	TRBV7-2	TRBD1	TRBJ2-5	TGTGCCAGCAGCTTAGCCTGGGACAGGGTTATGGAGACCCAGTACTTC	CASSLAWDRVMETQYF
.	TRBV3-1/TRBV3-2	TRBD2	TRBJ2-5	TGTGCCAGCAGCCAAGATCAGGGACTACGGGAGACCCAGTACTTC	CASSQDQGLRETQYF
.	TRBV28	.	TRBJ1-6	TGTGCCAGCAATCTCCCGGGGTATAATTCACCCCTCCACTTT	CASNLPGYNSPLHF
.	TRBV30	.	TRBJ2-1	TGTGCCTGGTCCCGGGCCTACAATGAGCAGTTCTTC	CAWSRAYNEQFF
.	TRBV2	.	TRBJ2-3	TGTGCCAGCAGTGAAGTTCCAGGGTTTACGTACACAGATACGCAGTATTTT	CASSEVPGFTYTDTQYF
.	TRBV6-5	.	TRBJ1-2	TGTGCCAGCAGTTACGATGGCAGGGGAAGAGGTGGCTACACCTTC	CASSYDGRGRGGYTF
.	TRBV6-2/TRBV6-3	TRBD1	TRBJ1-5	TGTGCCAGCAGTTGGACAGGTCATAATCAGCCCCAGCATTTT	CASSWTGHNQPQHF
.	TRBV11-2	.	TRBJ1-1	TGTGCCAGCAGCTTCGTGAACACTGAAGCTTTCTTT	CASSFVNTEAFF
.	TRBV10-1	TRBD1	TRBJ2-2	TGCGCCAGCAGTAGACAGGGGGCGAGAACCGGGGAGCTGTTTTTT	CASSRQGARTGELFF
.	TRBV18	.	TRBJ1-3	TGTGCCAGCTCAGATATAACAGGGCTCTCTGGAAACACCATATATTTT	CASSDITGLSGNTIYF
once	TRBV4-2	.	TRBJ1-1	TGTGCCAGCAGCCAAGAATCAGGGACTACTATGAACACTGAAGCTTTCTTT	CASSQESGTTMNTEAFF
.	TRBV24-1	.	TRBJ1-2	TGTGCCACCAGTGGGGGGGGCTCCTATGGCTACACCTTC	CATSGGGSYGYTF
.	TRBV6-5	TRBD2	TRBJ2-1	TGTGCCAGCACCTGGGGGGGTACCTACAATGAGCAGTTCTTC	CASTWGGTYNEQFF
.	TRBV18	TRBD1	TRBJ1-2	TGTGCCAGCTCACTGGGGGACAGGACTAACTATGGCTACACCTTC	CASSLGDRTNYGYTF
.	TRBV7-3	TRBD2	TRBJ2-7	TGTGCCAGCAGCTTAAGTATGGAGGTAGCGGGGGCTAAAAGCTCCTACGAGCAGTACTTC	CASSLSMEVAGAKSSYEQYF